This passage covers 27 T cell receptor beta chains from one sample sequenced in a study of memory CD4+ T cells and cytomegalovirus serostatus. The sort gate was single viable CD3+CD4+CD8-CD45RO+ cells for memory CD4+ T cells. Method: immunoSEQ multiplex PCR; TCRdb's copy keeps in-frame clones and lacks some. The sample has over 55,000 clones, approximately 80% seen once; the top ten hold about 0.82%. The sample comprised memory CD4+ T cells from blood. These TCRs come from an adult in good health and CMV-seronegative.

CDR3 sequence reads: CASSSRQDPYSPLHF. CDR3 in DNA: TGTGCCAGCAGCTCGAGACAGGATCCCTACTCACCCCTCCACTTT. The V and J genes are TRBV7-2 and TRBJ1-6, with TRBD1 as a possible D gene (6 bases). Germline-derived CDR1 and CDR2 are SGHTA and FQGNSA. V lost 4 bases and J 10 bases, leaving 17 bases between the germline ends. The CDR3 covers 15 residues.

In its sample, this clone was seen a few times. The rearrangement links TRBV6-4 to TRBJ2-7; D unresolved. From germline, CDR1 is MRHNA and CDR2 SNTAGT. This CDR3 contains 13 residues. The V end lost 3 bases, the J end lost 6 bases, and 12 bases lay between the germline ends. CDR3 bases: TGTGCCAGCAGTGAACAGAGCCATGCCGAGCAGTACTTC. Translation gives CASSEQSHAEQYF.

J is TRBJ2-7 and V is TRBV6-1; no reliable D call. V was trimmed by 2 bases and J by 3 bases, leaving 14 bases between them. This CDR3 is 15 amino acids long. From germline, CDR1 is MNHNS and CDR2 SASEGT. The CDR3 loop is CASSEMDLSLYEQYF. The DNA for the CDR3 is TGTGCCAGCAGTGAAATGGATCTATCCCTCTACGAGCAGTACTTC.

V gene TRBV18 combines with J gene TRBJ2-3, with 8 positions matching TRBD2. There are 15 residues in the CDR3. In germline, CDR1 is KGHSH, CDR2 LQKENI. V lost 6 bases, J lost 4 bases, and 9 bases stayed unmatched. The CDR3 bases are TGTGCCAGCTCGACGGGGGGGCGGCAGGCAGATACGCAGTATTTT. Translating it yields CASSTGGRQADTQYF. The variable domain in full, completed from reference TRBV18 and TRBJ2-3, reads NAGVMQNPRHLVRRRGQEARLRCSPMKGHSHVYWYRQLPEEGLKFMVYLQKENIIDESGMPKERFSAEFPKEGPSILRIQQVVRGDSAAYFCASSTGGRQADTQYFGPGTRLTVL.

This chain connects TRBV4-2 to TRBJ1-2; no clear D gene. The CDR3 spans 13 residues. CDR1 is LGHNA, CDR2 YNFKEQ, per germline. V lost 4 bases, J lost 3 bases, and 9 bases lay in between. In DNA, the CDR3 is TGTGCCAGCAGCCTCAACAGCTACTATGGCTACACCTTC. Translating gives CASSLNSYYGYTF.

The chain recombines TRBV9 with TRBJ2-5; perhaps TRBD2 as D (6 bases). V lost 0 bases and J lost 5, with 17 bases in between. CDR1 SGDLS and CDR2 YYNGEE come from the germline V gene. This CDR3 is 16 amino acids long. This CDR3 reads CASSVGGGTPRETQYF. CDR3 DNA: TGTGCCAGCAGCGTAGGTGGCGGGACGCCAAGGGAGACCCAGTACTTC. Together with reference TRBV9 and TRBJ2-5, the CDR3 gives the full variable domain: DSGVTQTPKHLITATGQRVTLRCSPRSGDLSVYWYQQSLDQGLQFLIQYYNGEERAKGNILERFSAQQFPDLHSELNLSSLELGDSALYFCASSVGGGTPRETQYFGPGTRLLVL.

V is TRBV7-9 and J is TRBJ2-7; 8 bases line up with TRBD2. The length of the CDR3 is 15 residues. With 5 bases clipped from V and 2 bases from J, the junction kept 8 bases outside the gene matches. CDR1 is SEHNR and CDR2 is FQNEAQ in the germline V gene (reference sequence). CDR3 residues: CASSRRREATYEQYF. The CDR3 nucleotides read TGTGCCAGCAGCCGCCGGCGGGAGGCAACCTACGAGCAGTACTTC.

The V call is TRBV12-1, the J call TRBJ2-7; no check of the table's D call, TRBD2, against the DNA was made. TRBV12-1 is assigned pseudogene status. The CDR3 is 15 amino acids. The CDR3: CASSILGVRTYEQYF. CDR3 nucleotides: TGTGCCAGCAGCATCCTCGGGGTTCGAACCTACGAGCAGTACTTC.

Worth noting for this clone: At the DNA level, this CDR3 is encoded by other sequences in the same sample as well. V is TRBV7-2 and J is TRBJ1-5; TRBD1 is a possible D gene (5 bases). The germline V gene has CDR1 SGHTA and CDR2 FQGNSA. CDR3 length: 13 residues. With 1 base removed from V and 4 bases from J, the gap between germline ends came to 5 bases. The CDR3 DNA reads TGTGCCAGCAGCTTAGGACAGAATCAGCCCCAGCATTTT. Residues: CASSLGQNQPQHF.

The V gene is TRBV9, the J gene TRBJ2-3; no clear D gene. Germline CDR1 reads SGDLS; CDR2 reads YYNGEE. The length of the CDR3 is 15 residues. The germline V and J ends were trimmed by 0 bases and 1 base, with 9 bases remaining between them. The CDR3 bases are TGTGCCAGCAGCGTAGAAGGGCCGCGCACAGATACGCAGTATTTT. This gives the protein CASSVEGPRTDTQYF.

In its sample, this clone was seen once. The identical CDR3 is also encoded by other nucleotide sequences in the sample. CDR3 in amino acids: CASSYRGGTEAFF. The DNA of the CDR3 is TGTGCCAGCAGTTACCGGGGGGGCACTGAAGCTTTCTTT. This rearrangement joins TRBV6-5 to TRBJ1-1, with D maybe TRBD1 (5 bases). The V gene's germline CDR1 is MNHEY and CDR2 SVGAGI. CDR3 length: 13 amino acids. Trimming stripped 2 bases from V and 4 bases from J, with 8 bases between.

This rearrangement joins TRBV9 to TRBJ2-5; 8 bases agree with TRBD1. V shed 0 bases, J shed 4 bases, and the junction held 11 bases outside the gene matches. Germline CDR1 and CDR2: SGDLS and YYNGEE. This CDR3 has 17 amino acids. For the CDR3, the DNA is TGTGCCAGCAGCGTAGGTGGCAGGGGGCGCGGTGGAGAGACCCAGTACTTC. Amino acid sequence: CASSVGGRGRGGETQYF.

The table lists this clone with a few counts. The chain combines TRBV18 with TRBJ2-1, with D perhaps assigned TRBD1 or TRBD2 (5 bases each). The CDR3 is 19 amino acids. Germline V lookup: CDR1 KGHSH, CDR2 LQKENI. V lost 3 bases, J lost 7 bases, and 28 bases lay in between. The CDR3, as DNA: TGTGCCAGCTCACCGCCTCTGCTCGAAGGGCAGGGAGATTGGAATGAGCAGTTCTTC. This gives the protein CASSPPLLEGQGDWNEQFF.

The CDR3 region is CANLEDPETYGYTF. The CDR3 DNA reads TGCGCCAACTTAGAGGACCCCGAGACCTATGGCTACACCTTC. The chain combines TRBV10-1 with TRBJ1-2, with D hard to call. Germline CDR1 is WNHNN and CDR2 is SYGVQD (reference sequence). The CDR3 totals 14 residues. V was pared by 10 bases and J by 4 bases, with 19 bases between.

V is TRBV5-1 and J is TRBJ2-2, with 9 positions matching TRBD1. The CDR3 runs to 15 residues. V lost 2 bases to trimming and J lost 7 bases; unmatched junction nucleotides: 6. Looked up from germline, CDR1 is SGHRS and CDR2 is YFSETQ. The CDR3 DNA reads TGCGCCAGCAGCTTAGTGACAGGGGGTGTCGGGGAGCTGTTTTTT. Protein: CASSLVTGGVGELFF.

The rearrangement links TRBV7-9 to TRBJ2-7, with 14 bases aligning to TRBD2. Trimming took 4 bases from V and 4 from J; bases not matched to a gene: 3. Per the germline V gene, CDR1 is SEHNR and CDR2 is FQNEAQ (reference sequence). The CDR3 has 15 residues. The CDR3 coding sequence is TGTGCCAGCAGCTCAGGGACTAGCGGGGGTTACGAGCAGTACTTC. As protein: CASSSGTSGGYEQYF.

The chain is built from TRBV28 and TRBJ1-2; D gene ambiguous. V dropped 7 bases and J dropped 4 bases, with 7 bases sitting between them. The CDR3 totals 11 residues. CDR1 is MDHEN, CDR2 SYDVKM, per germline. CDR3 protein: CASKSTYGYTF. The DNA for the CDR3 is TGTGCCAGCAAGTCAACCTATGGCTACACCTTC.

The rearrangement uses TRBV2 and TRBJ2-2; D possibly corresponds to TRBD1 (5 bases). The V gene lost 11 bases and the J gene lost 5 bases, with 21 bases spanning the gap. This CDR3 has 15 residues. Germline assignment: CDR1 SNHLY and CDR2 FYNNEI. For the CDR3, the DNA is TGTGCCGGTAGAAAAGGGCAGGGAACGACCGGGGAGCTGTTTTTT. Protein sequence: CAGRKGQGTTGELFF. The full variable domain, its missing parts supplied by reference TRBV2 and TRBJ2-2, is EPEVTQTPSHQVTQMGQEVILRCVPISNHLYFYWYRQILGQKVEFLVSFYNNEISEKSEIFDDQFSVERPDGSNFTLKIRSTKLEDSAMYFCAGRKGQGTTGELFFGEGSRLTVL.

The chain carries TRBV7-3 and TRBJ2-1; 11 bases are shared with TRBD2. The CDR3 covers 16 residues. J lost 9 bases, V lost 6 bases, and 13 bases had no gene match. Germline CDR1 SGHTA, CDR2 FQGTGA. In DNA, the CDR3 is TGTGCCAGCAGTCGGGGGATTAGCGGGAGGGTTGGTGAGCAGTTCTTC. Translated: CASSRGISGRVGEQFF.

This sequence joins TRBV28 and TRBJ1-5, with 7 positions matching TRBD1. Per the germline V gene, CDR1 is MDHEN and CDR2 is SYDVKM. V lost 2 bases to trimming and J lost 0 bases; unmatched junction nucleotides: 7. The CDR3 sequence is 17 residues long. The CDR3 region is CASSLGQGDYSNQPQHF. In DNA form, the CDR3 reads TGTGCCAGCAGTTTAGGCCAGGGGGATTATAGCAATCAGCCCCAGCATTTT.

The rearrangement links TRBV4-2 to TRBJ1-3, with D possibly TRBD1 on 6 matching bases. Germline values: CDR1 LGHNA, CDR2 YNFKEQ. CDR3 length: 16 residues. Trimming cost V 0 bases and J 0 bases, with 9 bases left between them. The CDR3 DNA is TGTGCCAGCAGCCAAGAGCAGGGGTTCTCTGGAAACACCATATATTTT. It yields the protein CASSQEQGFSGNTIYF.

This clone has just a few counts. CDR3 in amino acids: CASSPGNSGGFNEQFF. The DNA for the CDR3 is TGCGCCAGCAGCCCGGGAAACAGCGGGGGATTTAATGAGCAGTTCTTC. The chain carries TRBV5-1 and TRBJ2-1, with TRBD2 matching 8 bases. Germline V gene sequence: CDR1 SGHRS, CDR2 YFSETQ. After removal of 4 bases from V and 7 bases from J, the junction contained 13 bases not matched to a gene. The CDR3 sequence is 16 residues long.

V usage is TRBV19 and J usage is TRBJ1-2, with a weak D call TRBD1 (5 bases). The CDR3 consists of 18 residues. With 3 bases removed from V and 8 bases from J, the gap between germline ends came to 28 bases. Germline assignment: CDR1 LNHDA and CDR2 SQIVND (reference sequence). In nucleotides, the CDR3 is TGTGCCAGTAGTATGACCCGTGAAACCGGGGGGTCCTCCGGGGGCTACACCTTC. Amino acid sequence: CASSMTRETGGSSGGYTF. Full variable domain (missing parts from reference TRBV19 and TRBJ1-2): DGGITQSPKYLFRKEGQNVTLSCEQNLNHDAMYWYRQDPGQGLRLIYYSQIVNDFQKGDIAEGYSVSREKKESFPLTVTSAQKNPTAFYLCASSMTRETGGSSGGYTFGSGTRLTVV.

V is TRBV18 and J is TRBJ1-5; weak D call: TRBD1 (6 bases). Germline CDR1 KGHSH, CDR2 LQKENI. The length of the CDR3 is 13 residues. Trimming removed 5 bases at V and 6 bases at J, with 11 bases between. This CDR3 reads CASSVGGSQPQHF. The DNA of the CDR3 is TGTGCCAGCTCAGTAGGGGGGAGTCAGCCCCAGCATTTT.

V gene TRBV5-1 combines with J gene TRBJ1-1; TRBD1 is a possible D gene (5 bases). CDR3 length: 14 residues. Trimming took off 2 bases at V and 0 bases at J, with 8 bases between the two ends. Germline V CDR1 and CDR2: SGHRS, YFSETQ. The CDR3: CASSFTGVNTEAFF. DNA of the CDR3: TGCGCCAGCAGCTTTACGGGGGTGAACACTGAAGCTTTCTTT.

The rearrangement links TRBV28 to TRBJ2-5; 9 nucleotides match TRBD1. The V segment lost 5 bases and the J segment 7 bases; nucleotides outside the gene matches: 11. CDR3 size: 15 residues. CDR1 is MDHEN, CDR2 SYDVKM, per germline. CDR3 sequence: CASSPGQGRRGTQYF. The CDR3 bases are TGTGCCAGCAGTCCAGGACAGGGGCGCAGGGGGACCCAGTACTTC.

J is TRBJ1-1 and V is TRBV6-1; D gene uncertain. This CDR3 region has 14 residues. CDR1 MNHNS and CDR2 SASEGT come from the germline V gene. V lost 3 bases to trimming and J lost 3 bases, with 11 bases between them. The CDR3 DNA reads TGTGCCAGCAGTGACGTCAGTAGGTACACTGAAGCTTTCTTT. Encoded protein: CASSDVSRYTEAFF.